A selection of T cell receptor beta chains follows, all from one sample in a study of OX40 agonist ivuxolimab in advanced cancers. TCRdb keeps only in-frame clones here, not all; method: immunoSEQ multiplex PCR. Among some 81,000 clones listed, just over 85% were seen once. The specimen comprised CD4+ or CD8+ T cells sorted from blood, sampled in a trial of the OX40 agonist ivuxolimab. The origin of the receptors is an adult with an advanced solid tumor such as melanoma, head and neck, liver or kidney cancer. Both conserved end residues are trimmed from each CDR3. Fields, in order: J gene, V gene, CDR3 protein.

>TRBJ1-5|TRBV2
ASSGGLYSNQPQH
>TRBJ2-2|TRBV5-8
ASSWDTGELF
>TRBJ2-5|TRBV7-9
ASSLRLGTSGGAGETQY
>TRBJ2-5|TRBV15
ATGDIRQQNQETQY
>TRBJ2-1|TRBV2
ATVDRKYNEQF
>TRBJ1-2|TRBV5-1
ASSLDYGSYYGYT
>TRBJ1-4|TRBV5-1
ASSLDSGNEKLF
>TRBJ2-5|TRBV9
ASSVVTGGAETQY
>TRBJ2-5|TRBV4-2
ASSQFGLAGPQETQY
>TRBJ2-5|TRBV7-3
ASSPGGGWGETQY
>TRBJ1-5|TRBV10-3
AISGTGLEPQH
>TRBJ2-5|TRBV30
AWSVGQFQETQY
>TRBJ2-5|TRBV6-1
ASSSLGRETQY
>TRBJ1-5|TRBV6-6
ASSRPGNSNQPQH
>TRBJ2-3|TRBV7-6
ASSSNLAGELMDTQY
>TRBJ1-1|TRBV30
AWSPGQVTEAF
>TRBJ1-6|TRBV19
ASSMRGRLSPLH
>TRBJ1-2|TRBV14
ASSLSGGGYGYT
>TRBJ2-7|TRBV7-2
ASSLTDRVTKQY
>TRBJ1-6|TRBV2
ASSLRGDSPLH
>TRBJ2-2|TRBV6-1
ASSGRGRGPTGELF
>TRBJ1-1|TRBV6-5
ASRMGQGASEAF
>TRBJ2-7|TRBV5-5
ASHDEAGRYEQY
>-|TRBV6-6
ASSYYSGGYEQY
>TRBJ2-7|TRBV5-5
ASSSQGEALGEQY
>TRBJ1-1|TRBV19
ASTRDRELITEAF
>TRBJ1-1|TRBV4-3
ASSRMDRQTTEAF
>TRBJ2-1|TRBV6-1
ASSELPSGGAYNEQF
>TRBJ1-6|TRBV9
ASSEGGGSNSPLH
>TRBJ1-5|TRBV7-9
ASSSRTERGQPQH
>TRBJ2-7|TRBV7-6
ASSSVRGTLTSGYEQY
>-|TRBV5-4
ASSRGGGQVLIPDEQY
>TRBJ2-4|TRBV28
AHRGGYKNIQY
>TRBJ2-3|TRBV6-4
ASSVAQSTDTQY
>TRBJ2-5|TRBV4-3
ASSQDGTERETQY
>TRBJ2-5|TRBV27
ASSLSKGGQGVEETQY
>TRBJ2-2|TRBV19
ASSIPQGTGELF
>TRBJ2-3|TRBV5-5
ASSLWGASTDTQY
>TRBJ2-7|TRBV25-1
AFWRRYSYEQY
>TRBJ1-5|TRBV18
ASSREELEPQH
>TRBJ1-6|TRBV28
ASRPSGWNSPLH
>TRBJ2-1|TRBV28
ASSPSTLALARAYNEQF
>TRBJ1-5|TRBV25-1
ASSEWGNNQPQH
>TRBJ1-2|TRBV19
ASSEEVYGYT
>TRBJ2-7|TRBV11-2
ASSWRSSYEQY
>TRBJ1-1|TRBV5-6
ASSADRAPEAF
>TRBJ2-3|TRBV7-3
ASSQSGVSDTQY
>TRBJ2-6|TRBV7-6
ASSLEVGGLSGANVLT
>TRBJ1-4|TRBV7-2
ASSFGGVGEKLF
>TRBJ2-7|TRBV18
ASSPAQASYEQY
>TRBJ1-2|TRBV28
ASSRMARNYYGYT
>TRBJ2-3|TRBV9
ASSGGRVPTTDTQY
>TRBJ2-3|TRBV7-7
ASSPGPSTDTQY
>TRBJ2-7|TRBV13
ASREAGNGEQY
>TRBJ2-5|TRBV28
ASKVWADRAGIQY
>TRBJ2-2|TRBV7-2
ASSLVRATGELF
>TRBJ1-5|TRBV28
ASSSPSGLSNQPQH
>TRBJ2-1|TRBV28
ASSFRGQGGYNEQF
>TRBJ1-1|TRBV11-2
ASSLVRRNTEAF